The 26 T cell receptor beta chains below were found in one sample sequenced in a study of blood T cell repertoires in COVID-19. Clones were sequenced by immunoSEQ multiplex PCR, and TCRdb holds only the in-frame ones, with some missing. The sample has hundreds of thousands of clones, roughly 90% seen once. The sequenced sample was peripheral blood. The receptors here all came from a woman in her thirties with active or convalescent COVID-19.

The chain couples TRBV28 to TRBJ1-4, with a tentative D call TRBD1 (5 bases). Trimming stripped 9 bases from V and 15 bases from J, with 20 bases between. The CDR3 has 12 residues. Germline V CDR1 and CDR2: MDHEN, SYDVKM. CDR3 loop: CASSPRQRSVFF. The DNA of the CDR3 is TGTGCCAGTAGCCCCAGACAGCGATCGGTGTTTTTT.

The chain has TRBV10-1 and TRBJ2-3; D is possibly TRBD2 (7 bases). The CDR3 has 14 amino acids. CDR1 and CDR2 (germline): WNHNN, SYGVQD (reference sequence). V lost 2 bases and J lost 6, with 12 bases in between. CDR3 DNA sequence: TGCGCCAGCAGTGAGGGGAGGGGGACTGATACGCAGTATTTT. Translation gives CASSEGRGTDTQYF.

V gene TRBV5-8 combines with J gene TRBJ1-1; D is uncertain. The V gene lost 0 bases and the J gene lost 4 bases, with 10 bases spanning the gap. Germline V gene lookup returns CDR1 SGHTS and CDR2 YDEGEE. This CDR3 contains 14 residues. The CDR3 loop reads CASSLDRSGTEAFF. DNA of the CDR3: TGTGCCAGCAGCTTGGATCGCAGCGGCACTGAAGCTTTCTTT.

This chain joins TRBV27 and TRBJ2-1, with D perhaps matching TRBD2 (6 bases). This CDR3 has 19 amino acids. The germline V and J ends were trimmed by 4 bases and 0 bases, with 22 bases remaining between them. The germline gives CDR1 MNHEY, CDR2 SMNVEV (reference sequence). This chain's CDR3 is CASSSTFLGEANSYNEQFF. CDR3 nucleotide sequence: TGTGCCAGCAGTTCTACGTTTTTGGGGGAGGCGAACTCCTACAATGAGCAGTTCTTC.

V and J are TRBV6-5 and TRBJ2-7; possible D gene TRBD1, 5 bases. Germline CDR1 is MNHEY and CDR2 is SVGAGI. Between the trimmed V and J ends, which lost 6 bases and 5 bases, there was a span of 20 bases. The CDR3 sequence is 15 residues long. The CDR3 sequence is CASRIQTATANEQYF. The CDR3 DNA sequence: TGTGCCAGCAGGATACAGACAGCCACCGCGAACGAGCAGTACTTC.

The genes are TRBV27 and TRBJ1-1, with unresolved D. This CDR3 is 17 amino acids long. Trimming cost V 5 bases and J 3 bases, with 22 bases left between them. Looked up from germline, CDR1 is MNHEY and CDR2 is SMNVEV (reference sequence). Written as DNA, the CDR3 is TGTGCCAGCAGTCCCCTCTTATTTGAGGGTTGGGACACTGAAGCTTTCTTT. This sequence encodes CASSPLLFEGWDTEAFF.

The chain is built from TRBV3-1 (or the pseudogene TRBV3-2) and TRBJ2-7; TRBD1 agrees at 7 bases. This CDR3 has 15 residues. The junction had 5 bases not matched to a gene; V was cut back by 1 base and J by 2 bases. Per germline, CDR1 LGHDT and CDR2 YNNKEL (reference sequence). This chain's CDR3 is CASSQGDSGTYEQYF. DNA for the CDR3: TGTGCCAGCAGCCAAGGGGACAGTGGGACCTACGAGCAGTACTTC.

The chain carries TRBV4-2 and TRBJ2-2; 13 nucleotides line up with TRBD2. The J segment lost 3 bases and the V segment lost 6 bases, leaving 10 bases of the junction unmatched. The CDR3 consists of 18 residues. Germline CDR1 is LGHNA and CDR2 is YNFKEQ. DNA of the CDR3: TGTGCCAGCAGTGACACCCCAACTAGCGGGAGGGACACCGGGGAGCTGTTTTTT. Its translation is CASSDTPTSGRDTGELFF.

The chain is built from TRBV20-1 and TRBJ1-6; D perhaps matches TRBD1 (5 bases). Germline V CDR1 and CDR2: DFQATT, SNEGSKA (reference sequence). The CDR3 is made up of 11 amino acids. The V end was cut by 0 bases, the J end by 12 bases, with 6 bases between. The CDR3 DNA sequence: TGCAGTGCTAGAGATGACAGACCCCTCCACTTT. It is translated as CSARDDRPLHF.

This clone was recorded only once. This sequence joins TRBV4-2 and TRBJ2-7; TRBD2 might be the D (6 bases). Between the trimmed V and J ends, which lost 5 bases and 2 bases, there was a span of 13 bases. The CDR3 has 14 amino acids. Per the germline V gene, CDR1 is LGHNA and CDR2 is YNFKEQ. The CDR3 region is CASSYGTSTYEQYF. For the CDR3, the DNA is TGTGCCAGCAGCTATGGGACTTCAACCTACGAGCAGTACTTC.

This chain connects TRBV4-1 to TRBJ2-2, with TRBD2 identical over 8 bases. This CDR3 is built from 17 residues. V lost 2 bases, J lost 4 bases, and 9 bases stayed unmatched. CDR1 is MGHRA, CDR2 YSYEKL, per germline. CDR3 nucleotides: TGCGCCAGCAGCCAATCCTTATCGGGGGGGGTCACCGGGGAGCTGTTTTTT. This sequence encodes CASSQSLSGGVTGELFF.

The CDR3 DNA sequence: TGTGCCAGCAGCCGCGGGGCGGGCCTGGGGGAGCAGTACTTC. The encoded protein is CASSRGAGLGEQYF. The chain joins TRBV5-6 to TRBJ2-7; D is possibly TRBD2 (6 bases). CDR3 length equals 14 residues. With 4 bases removed from V and 7 bases from J, the gap between germline ends came to 18 bases. Germline V gene lookup returns CDR1 SGHDT and CDR2 YYEEEE.

The CDR3 DNA reads TGCGCCAGCAGTGAATCGGGGAAATACTACGAGCAGTACTTC. This translates into CASSESGKYYEQYF. The genes are TRBV10-1 and TRBJ2-7, with a weak D call TRBD2 (5 bases). Germline lookup yields CDR1 WNHNN and CDR2 SYGVQD (reference sequence). With 3 bases removed from V and 3 bases from J, the gap between germline ends came to 12 bases. The CDR3 has 14 amino acids.

The count of this clone is one. V gene TRBV10-3 combines with J gene TRBJ1-4; 8 nucleotides align to TRBD1. The germline V gene has CDR1 ENHRY and CDR2 SYGVKD. The CDR3 runs to 15 residues. The V segment lost 3 bases and the J segment 7 bases; nucleotides outside the gene matches: 7. This CDR3 is CAISDPIGQGEKLFF. CDR3 coding DNA: TGTGCCATCAGTGACCCCATCGGACAGGGTGAAAAACTGTTTTTT.

This rearrangement joins TRBV5-1 to TRBJ2-1; 8 bases agree with TRBD2. The junction had 11 bases not matched to a gene; V was cut back by 8 bases and J by 4 bases. The CDR3 is 15 amino acids. Germline V lookup: CDR1 SGHRS, CDR2 YFSETQ. The CDR3 DNA sequence: TGCGCCAGTGACCCTGGCGGGGGGTCGTACAATGAGCAGTTCTTC. As protein: CASDPGGGSYNEQFF.

V gene TRBV5-1 combines with J gene TRBJ2-4; 7 bases fit TRBD1. The CDR3 spans 18 residues. The V segment lost 1 base and the J segment 6 bases; nucleotides outside the gene matches: 16. Germline V CDR1 and CDR2: SGHRS, YFSETQ. DNA of the CDR3: TGCGCCAGCAGCTTGCTTCCAAATACCCAGGGGGACCTAAACATTCAGTACTTC. Protein product: CASSLLPNTQGDLNIQYF.

The CDR3: CASSKDAGGAFNEQFF. Here the CDR3 DNA reads TGCGCCAGCAGCAAGGACGCAGGGGGCGCTTTCAATGAGCAGTTCTTC. V usage is TRBV5-1 and J usage is TRBJ2-1, with TRBD1 matching 8 bases. CDR1 SGHRS and CDR2 YFSETQ come from the germline V gene. The CDR3 has 16 residues. Trimming removed 4 bases from V and 6 bases from J; junction bases left unmatched: 12. The full variable domain, rest sourced from reference TRBV5-1 and TRBJ2-1, is KAGVTQTPRYLIKTRGQQVTLSCSPISGHRSVSWYQQTPGQGLQFLFEYFSETQRNKGNFPGRFSGRQFSNSRSEMNVSTLELGDSALYLCASSKDAGGAFNEQFFGPGTRLTVL.

The V and J genes are TRBV6-5 and TRBJ1-1; D unclear. Per germline, CDR1 MNHEY and CDR2 SVGAGI. This CDR3 is built from 15 residues. Trimming took off 0 bases at V and 5 bases at J, with 13 bases between the two ends. The DNA for the CDR3 is TGTGCCAGCAGTTACTCGATAGAAGGGAGGACTGAAGCTTTCTTT. Translation gives CASSYSIEGRTEAFF.

The rearrangement uses TRBV7-2 and TRBJ2-7; a weak D match, TRBD2 (5 bases). The V end was cut by 5 bases, the J end by 3 bases, with 11 bases between. The germline V gene has CDR1 SGHTA and CDR2 FQGNSA. The CDR3 contains 13 residues. CDR3 DNA: TGTGCCAGCAGCCACCGGGATGGCTACGAGCAGTACTTC. This codes for CASSHRDGYEQYF.

This chain connects TRBV18 to TRBJ1-1; the match to TRBD1 covers 12 bases. The germline V gene encodes CDR1 KGHSH and CDR2 LQKENI. The J segment lost 7 bases and the V segment lost 2 bases, leaving 8 bases of the junction unmatched. This CDR3 has 16 residues. The CDR3 coding sequence is TGTGCCAGCTCACCAGAGCCGGGACAGGGGGCTGGTGAAGCTTTCTTT. Translated, it gives CASSPEPGQGAGEAFF.

V usage is TRBV6-5 and J usage is TRBJ1-5, with D hard to call. The CDR3 totals 13 residues. V was cut by 8 bases and J by 0 bases, with 8 bases left in between. From germline, CDR1 is MNHEY and CDR2 SVGAGI. Written as DNA, the CDR3 is TGTGCCAGCCGGCAGGCTAGCAATCAGCCCCAGCATTTT. Translation: CASRQASNQPQHF.

This chain uses TRBV10-2 with TRBJ2-1; D is perhaps TRBD1 (6 bases). The germline V gene encodes CDR1 WSHSY and CDR2 SAAADI. The germline V and J ends were trimmed by 7 bases and 0 bases, with 13 bases remaining between them. The CDR3 length is 15 residues. CDR3 sequence (DNA): TGCGCCAGCAAAAAGACAGGAAGCTCCTACAATGAGCAGTTCTTC. Translation: CASKKTGSSYNEQFF.

This clone showed up just once. The chain combines TRBV6-6 with TRBJ1-5; 8 positions match TRBD1. This CDR3 has 13 amino acids. Germline V lookup: CDR1 MNHNY, CDR2 SVGAGI (reference sequence). The V gene end was trimmed by 6 bases and the J gene end by 6 bases; junction bases not matched to a gene: 4. DNA for the CDR3: TGTGCCAGCAGAGGACAGGGATTTCAGCCCCAGCATTTT. Translation gives CASRGQGFQPQHF.

The rearrangement uses TRBV6-5 and TRBJ2-3; 7 bases agree with TRBD2. Germline CDR1 reads MNHEY; CDR2 reads SVGAGI. The V segment lost 0 bases and the J segment 1 base; nucleotides outside the gene matches: 1. The CDR3 has 15 residues. The CDR3: CASSYSAGGTDTQYF. The CDR3, as DNA: TGTGCCAGCAGTTACTCGGCGGGGGGCACAGATACGCAGTATTTT.

The rearrangement links TRBV29-1 to TRBJ2-7; D might be TRBD1 (6 bases). The CDR3 contains 11 residues. Germline CDR1 reads SQVTM; CDR2 reads ANQGSEA. Between the trimmed V and J ends, which lost 6 bases and 6 bases, there was a span of 12 bases. In nucleotides, the CDR3 is TGCAGCGTCGGTACAGGGCTCGAGCAGTACTTC. Translated: CSVGTGLEQYF.

V usage is TRBV25-1 and J usage is TRBJ2-2, with D perhaps matching TRBD2 (5 bases). The CDR3 extends over 15 amino acids. V lost 7 bases and J 1 base, leaving 13 bases between the germline ends. Germline loops: CDR1 MGHDK, CDR2 SYGVNS. The CDR3 bases are TGTGCCAGCACGGTAGGACTTCTGAACACCGGGGAGCTGTTTTTT. As protein: CASTVGLLNTGELFF.